This TCR beta chain was observed in a study of blood T cell repertoires in COVID-19 (dated by TCRdb to the early 2020s). Broadly, across the study: Samples from collaborators originated in the United States, Italy and Spain and spanned both the acute and convalescent phases of COVID-19. A de-identified subject ID, COVID-19 status, age in years and sex were almost always included in the sample metadata. The prospective study material was composed of cDNA or gDNA derived from T cells, B-cell-depleted T cells, or PBMCs. HLA class I and class II types, where available, came from metadata supplied by the sample provider rather than from assay-based typing. Deeply sampled blood TCRbeta repertoires from subjects exposed to, actively infected with, or recovered from COVID-19 were included in the dataset. Samples came from the ongoing ImmuneRACE study (first 160 participants) plus 1,254 subjects from 6 global collaborators. A freely available public database, intended as a resource for researchers studying the immune response to SARS-CoV-2, is where the repertoires were released. Overall study results and their limits: The quantity of clinical and demographic metadata differed by source and by participant and was supplied without curation.

TCRbeta CDR3 regions were amplified from genomic DNA by means of the immunoSEQ Assay, a bias-controlled multiplex PCR. For the original study's pipeline: Nucleated cell counts per sample were estimated from amplification of reference gene primers within the assay. To quantify the absolute abundance of each unique TCRbeta CDR3 rearrangement, sequence reads were collapsed and filtered. For each sample, productive Simpson clonality was calculated as the square root of Simpson's diversity index over productive rearrangements. Drawn from immuneACCESS, this table holds only the in-frame rearrangements with V and J called that TCRdb kept. Clones are partly lost; checked studies trace under half to an unresolved V gene and leave the rest unexplained. V and J calls and clone size are those listed in that table; D and trimming were worked out from the DNA. This sample holds 200,000 to 250,000 clones; roughly 84% were observed only once. The ten most abundant clones make up roughly 20% of the sample.

With regard to this clone: Which antigen it targets is not known. The sample holds no much larger clone one base away, and base qualities are not on file.

The germline V gene encodes CDR1 MNHNS and CDR2 SASEGT. There are 13 amino acids in the CDR3, from cysteine to phenylalanine inclusive. The retained sequence is limited to the CDR3, 39 bases, with the frame set at the first base. V is clipped by 2 bases and J by 10 bases, and the sequence between their germline boundaries is 9 bases long. Each collaborating institution followed its own protocols to collect whole blood in K2EDTA tubes. For TCRbeta analysis, collaborators shipped samples as frozen whole blood, isolated PBMCs, or DNA extracted from either of those sample types. Recombination linked TRBV6-1 to TRBJ1-6; the D gene cannot be named for sure. Sequencing input: peripheral blood. This clonotype originated in a woman older than 75 with active or convalescent COVID-19. At the DNA level, the sequence is TGTGCCAGCAGTGAAAAGGGAGGATCACCCCTCCACTTT. It translates as CASSEKGGSPLHF.